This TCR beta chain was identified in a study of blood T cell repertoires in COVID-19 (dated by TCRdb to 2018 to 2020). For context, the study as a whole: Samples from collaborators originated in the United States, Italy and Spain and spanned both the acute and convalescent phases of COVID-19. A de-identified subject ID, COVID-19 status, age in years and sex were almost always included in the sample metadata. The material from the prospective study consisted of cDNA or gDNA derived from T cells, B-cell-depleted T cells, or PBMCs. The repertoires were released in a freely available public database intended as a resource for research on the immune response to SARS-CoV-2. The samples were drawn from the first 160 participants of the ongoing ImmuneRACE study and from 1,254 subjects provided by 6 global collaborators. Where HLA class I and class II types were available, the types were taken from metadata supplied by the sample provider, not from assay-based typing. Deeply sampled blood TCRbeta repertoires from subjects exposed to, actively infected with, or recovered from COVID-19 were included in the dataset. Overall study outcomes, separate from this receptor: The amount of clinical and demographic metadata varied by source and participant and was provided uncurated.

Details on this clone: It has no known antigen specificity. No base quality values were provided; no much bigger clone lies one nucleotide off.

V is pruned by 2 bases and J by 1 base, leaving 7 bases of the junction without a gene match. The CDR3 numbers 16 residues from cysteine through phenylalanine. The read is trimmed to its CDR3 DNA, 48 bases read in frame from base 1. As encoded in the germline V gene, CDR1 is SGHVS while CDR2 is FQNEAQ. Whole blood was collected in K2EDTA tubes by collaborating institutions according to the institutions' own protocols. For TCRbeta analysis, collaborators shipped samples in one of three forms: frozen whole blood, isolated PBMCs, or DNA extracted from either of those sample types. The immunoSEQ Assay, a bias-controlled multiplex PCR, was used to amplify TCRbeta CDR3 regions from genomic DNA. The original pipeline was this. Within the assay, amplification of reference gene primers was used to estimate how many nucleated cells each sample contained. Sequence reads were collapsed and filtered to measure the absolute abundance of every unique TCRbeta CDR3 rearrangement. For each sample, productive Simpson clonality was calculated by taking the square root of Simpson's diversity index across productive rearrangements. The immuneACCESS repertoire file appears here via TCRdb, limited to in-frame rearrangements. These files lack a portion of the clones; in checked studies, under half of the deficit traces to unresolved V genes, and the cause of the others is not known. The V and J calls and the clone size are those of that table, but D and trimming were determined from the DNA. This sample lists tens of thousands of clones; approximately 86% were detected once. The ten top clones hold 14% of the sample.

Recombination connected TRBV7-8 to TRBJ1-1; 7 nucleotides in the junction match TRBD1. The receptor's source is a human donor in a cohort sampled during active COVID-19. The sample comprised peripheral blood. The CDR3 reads CASSLLQGVRNTEAFF. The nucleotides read TGTGCCAGCAGCTTACTCCAGGGGGTTAGGAACACTGAAGCTTTCTTT.